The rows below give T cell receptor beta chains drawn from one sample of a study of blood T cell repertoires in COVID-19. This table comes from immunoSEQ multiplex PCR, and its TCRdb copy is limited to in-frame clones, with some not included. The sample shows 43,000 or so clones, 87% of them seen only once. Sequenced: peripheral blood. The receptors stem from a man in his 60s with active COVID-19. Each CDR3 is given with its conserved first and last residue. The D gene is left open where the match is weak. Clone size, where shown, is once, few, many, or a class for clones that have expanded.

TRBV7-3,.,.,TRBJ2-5,TGTGCCAGCAGCTTGAACCGGGGGGAGACCCAGTACTTC,CASSLNRGETQYF
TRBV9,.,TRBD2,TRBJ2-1,TGTGCCAGCAGCGTAGATCTGAGCGGGGTCTCCTACAATGAGCAGTTCTTC,CASSVDLSGVSYNEQFF
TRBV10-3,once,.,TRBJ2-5,TGTGCCATCAGTGAACCCCAAAGAGGAGGCCGTCTTGAGACCCAGTACTTC,CAISEPQRGGRLETQYF
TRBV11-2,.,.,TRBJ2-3,TGTGCCAGCAGCTTAGTGGGACAAAGCACAGATACGCAGTATTTT,CASSLVGQSTDTQYF
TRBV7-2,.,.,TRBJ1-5,TGTGCCAGCAGCTTATGGCACCGCAATCAGCCCCAGCATTTT,CASSLWHRNQPQHF
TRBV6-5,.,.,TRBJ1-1,TGTGCCAGCATGCGGGTCTCACGACTCAATGAAGCTTTCTTT,CASMRVSRLNEAFF
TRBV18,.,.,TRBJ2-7,TGTGCCAGCTCCCCCGACTCATCGTCCTACGAGCAGTACTTC,CASSPDSSSYEQYF
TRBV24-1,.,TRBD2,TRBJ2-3,TGTGCCACCGCGAGCGGGAGGATTACTAGCACAGATACGCAGTATTTT,CATASGRITSTDTQYF
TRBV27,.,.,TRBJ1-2,TGTGCCAGCTCCCGGCAGGGGATTAACTATGGCTACACCTTC,CASSRQGINYGYTF
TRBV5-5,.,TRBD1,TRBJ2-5,TGTGCCAGCAGCTTGGTTGGGCAGGGGGTAGAGACCCAGTACTTC,CASSLVGQGVETQYF
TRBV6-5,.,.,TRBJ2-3,TGTGCCAGCAGCCACACAGATACGCAGTATTTT,CASSHTDTQYF
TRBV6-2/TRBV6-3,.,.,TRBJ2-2,TGTGCCAGCAGCCCCAGCCGGGCGGGCACCGGGGAGCTGTTTTTT,CASSPSRAGTGELFF
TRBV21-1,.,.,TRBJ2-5,TGTGCCAGCAGCAAAGTGGAGCGGGGGTGTCAAGAGACCCAGTACTTC,CASSKVERGCQETQYF